One and the same sample provided the 32 T cell receptor beta chains below, sequenced in a study of blood T cell repertoires in COVID-19. Assay: immunoSEQ multiplex PCR; the TCRdb copy retains only in-frame clones and omits some. The sample contains 95,000 to 110,000 clones, around nine tenths of which appear only once. Sequencing input: peripheral blood. These receptors came from a human donor in a cohort sampled during active COVID-19.

The rearrangement joins TRBV2 to TRBJ2-1; D perhaps matches TRBD2 (5 bases). This CDR3 has 15 amino acids. The V end lost 3 bases, the J end lost 1 base, and 10 bases lay between the germline ends. CDR1 and CDR2 (germline): SNHLY, FYNNEI. CDR3 sequence (DNA): TGTGCCAGCAGTGAGATAGGAGGATCCTACAATGAGCAGTTCTTC. Translated: CASSEIGGSYNEQFF.

The rearrangement links TRBV9 to TRBJ1-3, with D uncertain. Germline V gene sequence: CDR1 SGDLS, CDR2 YYNGEE. The V end lost 6 bases, the J end lost 3 bases, and 22 bases lay between the germline ends. This CDR3 is 17 amino acids long. CDR3 residues: CASTARESGERGNTIYF. The CDR3 DNA is TGTGCCAGCACGGCCCGGGAGTCGGGAGAACGTGGAAACACCATATATTTT.

This chain links TRBV29-1 with TRBJ2-3, with TRBD1 identical over 9 bases. The CDR3 sequence is 15 residues long. The V segment lost 1 base and the J segment 4 bases; nucleotides outside the gene matches: 6. Germline V lookup: CDR1 SQVTM, CDR2 ANQGSEA. CDR3 in DNA: TGCAGCGTTGAAGGCCGGGACAGGGTCCCAGATACGCAGTATTTT. The encoded protein is CSVEGRDRVPDTQYF.

J is TRBJ2-5 and V is TRBV7-8, with D uncertain. V was pared by 5 bases and J by 2 bases, with 9 bases between. CDR1 is SGHVS and CDR2 is FQNEAQ in the germline V gene. The CDR3 consists of 13 residues. Here the CDR3 DNA reads TGTGCCAGCAGCCCGATAGAACAAGAGACCCAGTACTTC. Translating gives CASSPIEQETQYF.

J is TRBJ2-2 and V is TRBV6-6, with 8 bases that match TRBD1. Per the germline V gene, CDR1 is MNHNY and CDR2 is SVGAGI (reference sequence). V trimming: 2 bases; J trimming: 6 bases; junction bases outside the gene matches: 8. This CDR3 region has 16 residues. Here the CDR3 DNA reads TGTGCCAGCAGTTACCCCCCGGACAGGGCCCCCGGGGAGCTGTTTTTT. Protein sequence: CASSYPPDRAPGELFF.

This chain links TRBV3-1 (or the pseudogene TRBV3-2) with TRBJ2-7; 10 nucleotides line up with TRBD2. The germline V gene encodes CDR1 LGHDT and CDR2 YNNKEL (reference sequence). The CDR3 covers 15 residues. The V segment lost 2 bases and the J segment 5 bases; nucleotides outside the gene matches: 6. The DNA for the CDR3 is TGTGCCAGCAGCCAAATAGCGGGGGGCCAGGACGAGCAGTACTTC. The encoded protein is CASSQIAGGQDEQYF.

The chain uses TRBV6-5 and TRBJ1-4, with 7 bases identical to TRBD1. The CDR3 is 13 amino acids. Trimming cost V 9 bases and J 4 bases; bases outside gene matches: 5. Per the germline V gene, CDR1 is MNHEY and CDR2 is SVGAGI. The CDR3 DNA follows: TGTGCCAGTCAGACAGGGCATAATGAAAAACTGTTTTTT. It codes for CASQTGHNEKLFF.

The chain uses TRBV3-1 (or the pseudogene TRBV3-2) and TRBJ2-1, with 10 bases that match TRBD2. CDR1 is LGHDT, CDR2 YNNKEL, per germline (reference sequence). V lost 1 base and J lost 7; bases outside the gene matches: 10. This CDR3 comprises 17 residues. The CDR3 bases are TGTGCCAGCAGCCAAGGGACTAGCGGCTCCCTTAGGAATGAGCAGTTCTTC. It codes for CASSQGTSGSLRNEQFF.

The chain combines TRBV7-9 with TRBJ2-7, with 9 bases matching TRBD1. The trim removed 5 bases at V and 5 bases at J, leaving 7 bases unmatched. Germline V gene sequence: CDR1 SEHNR, CDR2 FQNEAQ (reference sequence). The CDR3 length is 14 residues. As DNA, the CDR3 is TGTGCCAGCAGCCCAACAGGGGGCGCCGACGAGCAGTACTTC. It translates to CASSPTGGADEQYF.

The rearrangement links TRBV7-9 to TRBJ1-4; maybe TRBD1 (6 bases). From germline, CDR1 is SEHNR and CDR2 FQNEAQ (reference sequence). This CDR3 region has 18 residues. Trimming removed 3 bases from V and 0 bases from J, with 17 bases in between. CDR3 DNA sequence: TGTGCCAGCAGCTTGGGTCGGGACACCGGTGCAACTAATGAAAAACTGTTTTTT. This translates into CASSLGRDTGATNEKLFF.

The table lists this clone with a few counts. This chain joins TRBV29-1 and TRBJ1-1, with TRBD1 matching over 10 bases. Losses at the gene ends were 6 bases for V and 4 bases for J; bases not matched to a gene: 5. The CDR3 has 13 amino acids. Looked up from germline, CDR1 is SQVTM and CDR2 is ANQGSEA. The CDR3, as DNA: TGCAGCGTCCGGACAGGGGGAGGCACTGAAGCTTTCTTT. Translating gives CSVRTGGGTEAFF.

The chain joins TRBV5-1 to TRBJ2-1; 10 bases fit TRBD1. The CDR3 loop spans 14 amino acids. After removal of 3 bases from V and 8 bases from J, the junction contained 5 bases not matched to a gene. CDR1 SGHRS and CDR2 YFSETQ come from the germline V gene. The CDR3 nucleotides read TGCGCCAGCAGCTCGGGACAGGGGTTATATGAGCAGTTCTTC. Translated: CASSSGQGLYEQFF.

The chain has TRBV30 and TRBJ2-2, with a weak D call TRBD2 (5 bases). V lost 4 bases, J lost 6 bases, and 12 bases lay in between. Germline V lookup: CDR1 GTSNPN, CDR2 SVGIG (reference sequence). This CDR3 contains 13 residues. The CDR3 region has the DNA TGTGCCTGGACCAGCGCGAGGGCCGGGGAGCTGTTTTTT. Translated, it gives CAWTSARAGELFF.

This clone came up once. The chain is built from TRBV6-6 and TRBJ1-1; tentatively, D is TRBD1 (5 bases). Germline CDR1 MNHNY, CDR2 SVGAGI (reference sequence). V was cut by 2 bases and J by 6 bases, with 10 bases left in between. The CDR3 is 13 residues long. The chain's CDR3 is CASSYLGGPEAFF. DNA for the CDR3: TGTGCCAGCAGTTACCTCGGGGGTCCTGAAGCTTTCTTT.

As DNA, the CDR3 is TGTGCCAGCAGCTTGCCGACAGGGGGCGGGAGGAATACTGAAGCTTTCTTT. Translation: CASSLPTGGGRNTEAFF. V gene TRBV11-2 combines with J gene TRBJ1-1, with 10 bases fitting TRBD1. The germline CDR1 and CDR2 sequences are SGHAT and FQNNGV. Trimming removed 3 bases from V and 5 bases from J; junction bases left unmatched: 12. The CDR3 has 17 residues. Together with reference TRBV11-2 and TRBJ1-1, the CDR3 gives the full variable domain: EAGVAQSPRYKIIEKRQSVAFWCNPISGHATLYWYQQILGQGPKLLIQFQNNGVVDDSQLPKDRFSAERLKGVDSTLKIQPAKLEDSAVYLCASSLPTGGGRNTEAFFGQGTRLTVV.

The chain recombines TRBV5-5 with TRBJ1-6; D is perhaps TRBD1 (5 bases). Trimming shortened V by 2 bases and J by 7 bases, and 13 bases separated the two germline ends. Looked up from germline, CDR1 is SGHKS and CDR2 is YYEKEE (reference sequence). The CDR3 contains 15 residues. The CDR3 DNA is TGTGCCAGCAGCTTCAGGGCGCTGGGAAATTCACCCCTCCACTTT. Translation: CASSFRALGNSPLHF. Combining the CDR3 with reference TRBV5-5 and TRBJ1-6 gives the whole variable domain DAGVTQSPTHLIKTRGQQVTLRCSPISGHKSVSWYQQVLGQGPQFIFQYYEKEERGRGNFPDRFSARQFPNYSSELNVNALLLGDSALYLCASSFRALGNSPLHFGNGTRLTVT.

The gene calls are TRBV19 and TRBJ2-4; TRBD1 matches at 8 bases. CDR3 length: 15 residues. The germline V gene has CDR1 LNHDA and CDR2 SQIVND (reference sequence). The ends lost 1 base at V and 4 bases at J; junction bases unmatched: 3. Here the CDR3 reads CASSIVQGAKNIQYF. The CDR3 nucleotides are TGTGCCAGTAGTATAGTTCAGGGGGCGAAAAACATTCAGTACTTC.

V and J are TRBV9 and TRBJ1-3; 7 bases agree with TRBD1. Germline CDR1 reads SGDLS; CDR2 reads YYNGEE. The V and J ends lost 2 bases and 5 bases, in that order; junction bases with no gene match: 4. The CDR3 consists of 14 residues. The CDR3 nucleotides read TGTGCCAGCAGCGTCGGGACAGACCGAAACACCATATATTTT. It specifies CASSVGTDRNTIYF.

The chain couples TRBV3-1 (or the pseudogene TRBV3-2) to TRBJ1-1, with a tentative D call TRBD1 (5 bases). CDR1 is LGHDT, CDR2 YNNKEL, per germline (reference sequence). The CDR3 totals 13 residues. Between the trimmed V and J ends, which lost 6 bases and 3 bases, there was a span of 11 bases. Written as DNA, the CDR3 is TGTGCCAGCAGTCTCCCGGGGGACACTGAAGCTTTCTTT. Amino acid sequence: CASSLPGDTEAFF.

This rearrangement joins TRBV4-3 to TRBJ2-1; the match to TRBD2 covers 15 bases. The ends lost 5 bases at V and 7 bases at J; junction bases unmatched: 21. Germline V gene data show CDR1 as LGHNA and CDR2 as YSLEER. CDR3 length: 21 residues. The CDR3 DNA is TGCGCCAGCAGCTACTCAGGGACTAGCGGGAGGTCCGTGGAGGGGGGAAATGAGCAGTTCTTC. Translating it yields CASSYSGTSGRSVEGGNEQFF.

The chain has TRBV5-4 and TRBJ2-7; 7 bases agree with TRBD1. The CDR3 runs to 15 residues. The ends lost 4 bases at V and 7 bases at J; junction bases unmatched: 14. Per the germline V gene, CDR1 is SGHNT and CDR2 is YYREEE (reference sequence). CDR3 sequence reads: CASSQQGREGWEQYF. CDR3 DNA: TGTGCCAGCAGCCAACAGGGGAGAGAGGGTTGGGAGCAGTACTTC.

The rearrangement joins TRBV6-1 to TRBJ1-6; 9 bases agree with TRBD1. The CDR3 has 18 amino acids. V lost 0 bases and J lost 9; bases outside the gene matches: 12. Germline V gene sequence: CDR1 MNHNS, CDR2 SASEGT. The CDR3 DNA is TGTGCCAGCAGTGAAGCCGGGACAGGGCCTTTTTTGGGTTCACCCCTCCACTTT. Protein product: CASSEAGTGPFLGSPLHF.

This clone was picked up a small number of times. The chain recombines TRBV5-1 with TRBJ2-3, with 12 nucleotides matching TRBD2. This CDR3 has 20 residues. Trimming took 0 bases from V and 4 from J; bases not matched to a gene: 15. Germline values: CDR1 SGHRS, CDR2 YFSETQ. The CDR3 loop is CASSLALGLAGRWLSDTQYF. CDR3 sequence (DNA): TGCGCCAGCAGCTTGGCCCTGGGACTAGCGGGCCGATGGCTTTCAGATACGCAGTATTTT.

V is TRBV5-4 and J is TRBJ1-2; D unresolved. Germline V CDR1 and CDR2: SGHNT, YYREEE (reference sequence). V was cut by 2 bases and J by 0 bases, with 11 bases left in between. The CDR3 runs to 15 residues. The DNA for the CDR3 is TGTGCCAGCAGCTTAGTCAGTATCTCTAACTATGGCTACACCTTC. This gives the protein CASSLVSISNYGYTF. Combining the CDR3 with reference TRBV5-4 and TRBJ1-2 gives the whole variable domain ETGVTQSPTHLIKTRGQQVTLRCSSQSGHNTVSWYQQALGQGPQFIFQYYREEENGRGNFPPRFSGLQFPNYSSELNVNALELDDSALYLCASSLVSISNYGYTFGSGTRLTVV.

The V gene is TRBV21-1, the J gene TRBJ2-7; the table gives TRBD1 as D, unverified against the DNA. TRBV21-1 is a pseudogene locus. The CDR3 spans 17 residues. CDR3 sequence (DNA): TGTGCCAGCAGCAAAGAAACACCGGGACAGGGGTTCTACGAGCAGTACTTC. The encoded protein is CASSKETPGQGFYEQYF.

The chain has TRBV9 and TRBJ1-1, with TRBD1 matching 7 bases. Germline CDR1 is SGDLS and CDR2 is YYNGEE. The CDR3 consists of 15 residues. V gave up 4 bases and J gave up 1 base; unmatched junction bases: 7. Here the CDR3 reads CASSQATGKNTEAFF. CDR3 sequence (DNA): TGTGCCAGCAGCCAAGCGACAGGGAAGAACACTGAAGCTTTCTTT.

This clone appeared once. The genes are TRBV18 and TRBJ1-3; D is uncertain. The V gene's germline CDR1 is KGHSH and CDR2 LQKENI. V gave up 5 bases and J gave up 0 bases, with 14 bases separating them. This CDR3 is 16 amino acids long. Here the CDR3 reads CASSSEAPSSGNTIYF. CDR3 DNA sequence: TGTGCCAGCTCATCAGAGGCTCCTAGCTCTGGAAACACCATATATTTT.

The V gene is TRBV7-9, the J gene TRBJ2-2, with D tentatively TRBD1 (5 bases). The CDR3 length is 16 residues. Germline CDR1 and CDR2: SEHNR and FQNEAQ (reference sequence). The V and J ends lost 7 bases and 2 bases respectively, with 17 bases between them. CDR3 residues: CASTKTTVFNTGELFF. The CDR3 bases are TGTGCCAGCACCAAGACGACAGTCTTTAACACCGGGGAGCTGTTTTTT.

The chain links TRBV18 to TRBJ1-6; tentative D call: TRBD1 (6 bases). The CDR3 totals 14 residues. Trimming pared 6 bases from V and 6 bases from J, leaving 12 bases between. CDR1 KGHSH and CDR2 LQKENI come from the germline V gene. The CDR3, as DNA: TGTGCCAGCTCTAAGGACAGATCTAATTCACCCCTCCACTTT. It encodes CASSKDRSNSPLHF. Complete variable domain (other parts from reference TRBV18 and TRBJ1-6): NAGVMQNPRHLVRRRGQEARLRCSPMKGHSHVYWYRQLPEEGLKFMVYLQKENIIDESGMPKERFSAEFPKEGPSILRIQQVVRGDSAAYFCASSKDRSNSPLHFGNGTRLTVT.

The chain links TRBV4-1 to TRBJ2-5; D may be TRBD2 (5 bases). The CDR3 runs to 16 residues. The V gene lost 0 bases and the J gene lost 1 base, with 12 bases spanning the gap. Germline assignment: CDR1 MGHRA and CDR2 YSYEKL. The CDR3 DNA follows: TGCGCCAGCAGCCAAGAGCCTAGCTTCATCCAAGAGACCCAGTACTTC. Its translation: CASSQEPSFIQETQYF.

This clone occurred a few times. The chain's CDR3 is CASSYQRQGEPQHF. For the CDR3, the DNA is TGTGCCAGCAGTTACCAAAGACAGGGAGAGCCCCAGCATTTT. The V call is TRBV6-2 or TRBV6-3, the J call TRBJ1-5; 7 positions agree with TRBD1. J lost 8 bases, V lost 2 bases, and 6 bases had no gene match. Germline-derived CDR1 and CDR2 are MNHEY and SVGEGT. The CDR3 totals 14 residues.

The rearrangement uses TRBV18 and TRBJ2-1, with 9 bases matching TRBD2. The CDR3 length is 16 residues. Germline V gene sequence: CDR1 KGHSH, CDR2 LQKENI. V dropped 1 base and J dropped 7; count of bases not matched to a gene: 8. The CDR3 loop is CASSPQPGTSKNEQFF. The CDR3 DNA is TGTGCCAGCTCACCACAGCCCGGGACTAGCAAAAATGAGCAGTTCTTC.